The rows below give T cell receptor beta chains drawn from one sample of a study of cytomegalovirus exposure and HLA in healthy donors. Assay: immunoSEQ multiplex PCR; the TCRdb copy retains only in-frame clones and omits some. The profile shows some 190,000 clones, 79% of them singletons. The material sequenced was PBMCs. All receptors derive from a woman in her forties or fifties in good health and CMV-seronegative. The CDR3 runs from the conserved cysteine through the conserved F or W. A D gene is named only where the DNA matches it firmly. Expanded clones get a size class; other rows say once, few or many, or leave the size out.

clone size,J gene,V gene,D gene,CDR3 protein,CDR3 DNA
.,TRBJ1-6,TRBV19,TRBD1,CASASQGANNSPLHF,TGTGCCAGCGCTTCTCAGGGGGCAAATAATTCACCCCTCCACTTT
.,TRBJ1-2,TRBV6-1,.,CASSESTADYGYTF,TGTGCCAGCAGTGAATCTACAGCAGACTATGGCTACACCTTC
.,TRBJ1-5,TRBV19,.,CASSIVFTGFNQPQHF,TGTGCCAGTAGTATCGTCTTTACAGGATTCAATCAGCCCCAGCATTTT
.,TRBJ1-1,TRBV13,.,CASSADTLNTEAFF,TGTGCCAGCAGCGCGGACACCTTGAACACTGAAGCTTTCTTT
.,TRBJ2-7,TRBV29-1,.,CSVRLAYEQYF,TGCAGCGTCCGACTAGCCTACGAGCAGTACTTC
.,TRBJ2-4,TRBV19,.,CASSIEGRGIQYF,TGTGCCAGTAGTATAGAGGGTCGGGGCATTCAGTACTTC
once,TRBJ2-3,TRBV9,TRBD2,CASSVREGWSFQTSTDTQYF,TGTGCCAGCAGCGTAAGGGAGGGGTGGTCATTCCAAACTAGCACAGATACGCAGTATTTT
.,TRBJ1-3,TRBV30,TRBD1,CAWSVTGGFGNTIYF,TGTGCCTGGAGTGTTACAGGGGGCTTTGGAAACACCATATATTTT
.,TRBJ2-2,TRBV7-2,.,CASSTYTGELFF,TGTGCCAGCAGCACTTACACCGGGGAGCTGTTTTTT
.,TRBJ2-3,TRBV28,TRBD2,CASSPSGVSTDTQYF,TGTGCCAGCAGCCCTAGCGGGGTTAGCACAGATACGCAGTATTTT
few,TRBJ1-6,TRBV6-5,.,CASSYGANNSPLHF,TGTGCCAGCAGTTACGGGGCAAATAATTCACCCCTCCACTTT
.,TRBJ2-1,TRBV29-1,.,CSVYDGSSYNEQFF,TGCAGCGTCTACGACGGGAGCTCCTACAATGAGCAGTTCTTC
.,TRBJ1-3,TRBV7-8,.,CASSPETVSGNTIYF,TGTGCCAGCAGCCCAGAGACAGTCTCTGGAAACACCATATATTTT
.,TRBJ1-3,TRBV7-2,.,CASSPTGARSGNTIYF,TGTGCCAGCAGCCCGACAGGTGCCCGCTCTGGAAACACCATATATTTT
.,TRBJ2-7,TRBV7-2,TRBD1,CASSLFPGTGQTYEQYF,TGTGCCAGCAGCCTCTTTCCCGGGACAGGCCAAACCTACGAGCAGTACTTC